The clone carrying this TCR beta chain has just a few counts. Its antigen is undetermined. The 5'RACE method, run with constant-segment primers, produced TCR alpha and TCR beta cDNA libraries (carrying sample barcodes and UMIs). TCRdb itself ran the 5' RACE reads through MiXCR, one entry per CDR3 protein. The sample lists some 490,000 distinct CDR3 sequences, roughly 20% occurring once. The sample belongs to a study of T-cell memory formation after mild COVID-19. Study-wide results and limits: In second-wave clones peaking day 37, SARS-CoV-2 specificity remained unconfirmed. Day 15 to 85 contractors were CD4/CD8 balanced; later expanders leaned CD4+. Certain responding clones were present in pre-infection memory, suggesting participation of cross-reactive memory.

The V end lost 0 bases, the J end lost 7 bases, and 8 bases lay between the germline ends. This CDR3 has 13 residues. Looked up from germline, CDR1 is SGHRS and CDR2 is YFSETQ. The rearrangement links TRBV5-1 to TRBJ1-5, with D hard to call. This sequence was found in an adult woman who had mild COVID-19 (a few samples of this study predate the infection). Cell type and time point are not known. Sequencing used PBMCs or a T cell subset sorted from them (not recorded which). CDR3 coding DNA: TGCGCCAGCAGCTTGGAAGGTTCCCAGCCCCAGCATTTT. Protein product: CASSLEGSQPQHF.